This T cell receptor (beta chain) comes out of a study of shared clonotypes between healthy human individuals (dated by TCRdb to 2018 to 2021). Background on the whole study: The cohort comprised two women and a few men aged 18 to 49 years. Blood TCR repertoires of roughly 5 healthy adults were deeply sequenced to estimate repertoire size and the extent of clonotype sharing between individuals. Per donor, leukapheresis produced somewhere between about 0.85 and 8.9 billion PBMCs. Per donor, three plates each were used for CD4 naive and CD4 memory, two for CD8 naive, and one for CD8 memory. To increase sequencing depth and limit assay-specific biases, TCR repertoire library preparation and sequencing were carried out by different laboratories using diverse techniques.

To note about this clone: It lacks a known antigen. It has no much larger one-base neighbor in the sample; base qualities were not kept.

The CDR3 runs 16 residues from the cysteine to the phenylalanine. Only the CDR3 DNA is retained, 48 bases long and in frame from the first base. V is pared back by 0 bases and J by 2 bases, with 11 bases lying between the germline termini. Sequences LGHNA (CDR1) and YNFKEQ (CDR2) are obtained from the germline V gene. Using the deep immunoSEQ assay, multiplex PCR amplified TCR CDR3 regions from genomic DNA. Genomic DNA extracted from each cell subset was distributed evenly over all wells of several immunoSEQ 96-well plates, and each plate served as one replicate. For sorted subsets, approximately 200 ng of genomic DNA, equivalent to around 31,000 T cell genomes, went into each replicate PCR. Purified libraries were quantified with a Qubit 3.0 fluorometer, sized on a Bioanalyzer 2100, and re-quantified with the KAPA Library Quantification kit. A separate single-read 150-cycle Illumina NextSeq 550 flow cell was used to sequence each immunoSEQ 96-well plate. In the source study's methods: The immunoSEQ output contained only junctional sequences without quality scores, so filtering could not match that applied to full-length reads. To assign V/J genes and CDR3, sequences were annotated against IMGT germline references using PyIR, a Python wrapper for IgBLAST v1.9. Reads with weak V/J assignments (E-value above 1e-6), missing CDR3, stop codons, out-of-frame junctions, or ambiguous translated residues were removed. V3J clonotypes were defined as sequences sharing an identical inferred V gene, J gene, and CDR3 amino acid sequence. The percentage overlap between two repertoires was calculated by dividing the number of shared unique clonotypes by the size of the smaller repertoire. Three approaches were used to assess repertoire richness: RTK rarefaction, the Chao1 estimator, and Recon v2.1 estimates of unobserved clonotypes. Generation probabilities for all TCRbeta clonotypes obtained by the gDNA method from four donors were computed using OLGA. The clones in this table, taken by TCRdb from immuneACCESS, are in-frame only. Not every clone is retained; where verified, under half of the shortfall comes from an unresolved V gene, and the cause of the rest is unknown. The V and J calls and clone size come from that table; D and trimming were worked out from the DNA. This sample has some 2,500,000 clones in its table, and approximately 93% of those were observed once. More than 0.35% of the sample lies in the top ten.

The full study reports these points: The genetic and exposure-history diversity represented was limited by the small number of donors. Compared with non-shared clonotypes, the clonotypes found in all four sorted-subset donors had higher generation probabilities. Pairwise subsampling indicated that sequencing depth was expected to affect the degree of clonotype sharing among donors. Sharing across several donors was observed for roughly 5.4% of naive CD4, 3% to 3.5% of naive CD8, 2.3% of memory CD4, and less than 0.45% of memory CD8 clonotypes. Naive subsets generally had larger estimated clonotype richness than memory subsets did. Only blood was sampled, and tissue TCR repertoires likely differ from those in blood. Rarefaction of sorted-subset datasets indicated incomplete sequencing despite the large sequencing depth.

Donors were healthy HIV-negative adults with no recently reported acute infections or vaccinations. Every donor was a Caucasian adult residing in Nashville, Tennessee, USA. Magnetic negative selection was used to enrich CD4+ T cells, after which naive cells were positively selected on CD45RA and the negative fraction became the memory subset. After blood collection by leukapheresis, PBMCs were isolated using Ficoll-Histopaque density gradient centrifugation and then cryopreserved in the vapor phase of liquid nitrogen. Analytical flow cytometry was used to check the purity and quantity of every magnetically sorted T cell population. From each sorted fraction, genomic DNA was isolated and quantified by UV absorbance on a Nanodrop 2000c.

The sequencing input was naive CD4+ T cells from PBMCs. Reading the label with the study, this specimen's cell subset or site is: CD45RA+ positively selected. The origin of this receptor is a man aged 18 to 35 in good health. Some clones in this sample may be carry-over from other donors' samples. The sequence links TRBV4-2 to TRBJ2-1, with no reliable assignment of the D segment. The CDR3 region has the sequence CASSQDRLQTYNEQFF. The DNA sequence follows: TGTGCCAGCAGCCAAGATCGGCTACAAACCTACAATGAGCAGTTCTTC.